Included here is one TCR beta chain sequence, with context. These data belong to a study of blood T cell repertoires in COVID-19. Study as a whole: Material from acute and convalescent COVID-19 was sourced from the United States, Italy and Spain. Sample material is recorded as cDNA or gDNA derived from T cells, B-cell-depleted T cells, or PBMCs.

Per the authors' pipeline: The authors estimated nucleated cell counts from reference gene primer amplification. Sequencing was performed with immunoSEQ multiplex PCR; in TCRdb, only in-frame clones are kept and a portion is missing. V and J calls and clone size follow that table, whereas D and trimming were derived from the DNA. The sample yields approximately 89,000 clones, approximately 75% seen once. The CDR3 is 14 residues long. The J segment lost 7 bases and the V segment lost 4 bases, leaving 7 bases of the junction unmatched. Looked up from germline, CDR1 is SNHLY and CDR2 is FYNNEI. Material: peripheral blood. The chain recombines TRBV2 with TRBJ1-5; 7 bases fit TRBD1. The receptor was derived from a human donor in a cohort sampled during active COVID-19. The chain's CDR3 is CASSGRTGRQPQHF. DNA of the CDR3: TGTGCCAGCAGTGGAAGGACAGGACGCCAGCCCCAGCATTTT.